The 28 T cell receptor beta chains listed next were all sequenced from one sample in a study of cytomegalovirus exposure and HLA in healthy donors. Sequencing used immunoSEQ multiplex PCR; TCRdb keeps in-frame clones, though not all of them. The sample lists roughly 95,000 clones; 85% were seen once. Source material: PBMCs. These receptors were obtained from a man between 18 and 35 years old in good health and CMV-seropositive.

Only one count was recorded for this clone. The chain has TRBV5-4 and TRBJ2-2, with 10 bases lining up with TRBD1. This CDR3 is 16 amino acids long. J was trimmed by 6 bases and V by 0 bases; bases with no gene match: 5. Looked up from germline, CDR1 is SGHNT and CDR2 is YYREEE (reference sequence). Here the CDR3 reads CASSLGRTGGPGELFF. CDR3 in DNA: TGTGCCAGCAGCTTGGGCAGGACAGGGGGTCCCGGGGAGCTGTTTTTT.

V and J are TRBV4-1 and TRBJ2-7; a possible D gene is TRBD1 (5 bases). Per germline, CDR1 MGHRA and CDR2 YSYEKL. V lost 2 bases to trimming and J lost 6 bases, with 17 bases between them. This CDR3 region has 15 residues. The CDR3 region is CASSQLPPGLSEQYF. CDR3 sequence (DNA): TGCGCCAGCAGCCAACTACCTCCAGGGTTAAGCGAGCAGTACTTC.

The chain combines TRBV2 with TRBJ2-5; 11 bases map to TRBD2. Germline CDR1 SNHLY, CDR2 FYNNEI. The V gene end was trimmed by 5 bases and the J gene end by 5 bases; junction bases not matched to a gene: 10. This CDR3 is 16 amino acids long. The CDR3 DNA is TGTGCCAGCAGTCGAGGGGCTAGCGGGAGGAGGGAGACCCAGTACTTC. As protein: CASSRGASGRRETQYF.

Here the CDR3 reads CALRPGGTEAFF. The CDR3 region has the DNA TGTGCCCTCCGCCCAGGGGGCACTGAAGCTTTCTTT. V and J are TRBV30 and TRBJ1-1; TRBD1 matches at 7 bases. Germline loops: CDR1 GTSNPN, CDR2 SVGIG (reference sequence). The CDR3 loop spans 12 amino acids. V lost 8 bases, J lost 4 bases, and 7 bases stayed unmatched.

The chain uses TRBV27 and TRBJ1-1, with a weak D call TRBD1 (6 bases). The CDR3 consists of 14 residues. Trimming removed 3 bases at V and 1 base at J, with 9 bases between. Germline CDR1 and CDR2: MNHEY and SMNVEV (reference sequence). CDR3 amino acids: CASSFGRGNTEAFF. CDR3 nucleotide sequence: TGTGCCAGCAGTTTCGGCAGGGGGAACACTGAAGCTTTCTTT.

Only a few counts were recorded for this clone. The chain uses TRBV30 and TRBJ2-1; 8 nucleotides match TRBD2. Germline V gene data show CDR1 as GTSNPN and CDR2 as SVGIG (reference sequence). The CDR3 runs to 15 residues. V shed 3 bases and J 1 base; nucleotides not matched to a gene: 5. CDR3 sequence (DNA): TGTGCCTGGAGGTCGGGACTAGGGTCCTACAATGAGCAGTTCTTC. This sequence encodes CAWRSGLGSYNEQFF.

V and J are TRBV10-1 and TRBJ2-1; TRBD1 might be the D (6 bases). CDR3 size: 14 residues. V was clipped by 2 bases and J by 5 bases, with 10 bases between them. Germline loops: CDR1 WNHNN, CDR2 SYGVQD (reference sequence). As DNA, the CDR3 is TGCGCCAGCAGTGAGGAGGGGACAAACAATGAGCAGTTCTTC. Protein: CASSEEGTNNEQFF.

This clone occurred a few times. This chain links TRBV21-1 with TRBJ2-7; TRBD2, the D gene given by the table, was not confirmed from the DNA. TRBV21-1 is annotated as a pseudogene. The CDR3 contains 12 residues. The chain's CDR3 is CASSAGAGEQYV. In DNA form, the CDR3 reads TGTGCCAGCAGCGCTGGGGCGGGGGAGCAGTACGTC.

The J gene is TRBJ1-1, the V gene TRBV28; D ambiguous. This CDR3 region has 13 residues. Looked up from germline, CDR1 is MDHEN and CDR2 is SYDVKM. The V end was cut by 6 bases, the J end by 10 bases, with 18 bases between. CDR3 nucleotides: TGTGCCAGCAGACCCTCCGGGGTTGTTAGAGCTTTCTTT. Amino acid sequence: CASRPSGVVRAFF.

The chain employs TRBV10-2 and TRBJ1-4; D possibly corresponds to TRBD1 (5 bases). Between the trimmed V and J ends, which lost 4 bases and 5 bases, there was a span of 14 bases. In germline, CDR1 is WSHSY, CDR2 SAAADI. The length of the CDR3 is 15 residues. CDR3 region: CASSGQRGLNEKLFF. The CDR3 nucleotides are TGCGCCAGCAGTGGACAGCGGGGTCTCAATGAAAAACTGTTTTTT.

This clone was seen once. V usage is TRBV30 and J usage is TRBJ1-1; D is uncertain. The CDR3 runs to 14 residues. In germline, CDR1 is GTSNPN, CDR2 SVGIG (reference sequence). The V and J ends lost 4 bases and 0 bases respectively, with 12 bases between them. CDR3 nucleotides: TGTGCCTGGATCCGTGACACCTTGAACACTGAAGCTTTCTTT. It codes for CAWIRDTLNTEAFF.

The chain recombines TRBV7-9 with TRBJ1-2; no clear D. The germline CDR1 and CDR2 sequences are SEHNR and FQNEAQ (reference sequence). CDR3 size: 13 residues. V dropped 6 bases and J dropped 2 bases, with 10 bases sitting between them. The CDR3 bases are TGTGCCAGCAGACCGGAGACGAACTATGGCTACACCTTC. Residues: CASRPETNYGYTF.

The chain has TRBV21-1 and TRBJ2-3; no check of the table's D call, TRBD1, against the DNA was made. TRBV21-1 is tagged as a pseudogene. This CDR3 comprises 18 residues. CDR3 nucleotide sequence: TGTGCCAGCAGCACCCTGTTCGTGGACAGGGGGCCGACAGATACGCAGTATTTT. Amino acid sequence: CASSTLFVDRGPTDTQYF.

The chain has TRBV6-4 and TRBJ1-5; 12 bases agree with TRBD1. Germline assignment: CDR1 MRHNA and CDR2 SNTAGT. The trim removed 6 bases at V and 6 bases at J, leaving 18 bases unmatched. This CDR3 is built from 19 residues. The CDR3 coding sequence is TGTGCCAGCAGGACTCATAGGGACAGGGGGCTAAAGTGGTGTCAGCCCCAGCATTTT. It encodes CASRTHRDRGLKWCQPQHF.

The rearrangement joins TRBV2 to TRBJ2-1, with TRBD2 as a possible D gene (6 bases). Germline V gene data show CDR1 as SNHLY and CDR2 as FYNNEI. The CDR3 has 14 amino acids. The germline V and J ends were trimmed by 2 bases and 4 bases, with 9 bases remaining between them. The CDR3 nucleotides read TGTGCCAGCAGTGAACTAGCGATATACAATGAGCAGTTCTTC. It is translated as CASSELAIYNEQFF.

The gene calls are TRBV5-1 and TRBJ1-2; D remains unclear. The CDR3 contains 14 residues. The V and J ends lost 4 bases and 5 bases respectively, with 15 bases between them. The germline V gene has CDR1 SGHRS and CDR2 YFSETQ. The CDR3 sequence is CASSRVGTGYGYTF. In DNA form, the CDR3 reads TGCGCCAGCAGCCGCGTTGGAACGGGTTATGGCTACACCTTC. The complete variable domain, with remaining parts taken from reference TRBV5-1 and TRBJ1-2, reads KAGVTQTPRYLIKTRGQQVTLSCSPISGHRSVSWYQQTPGQGLQFLFEYFSETQRNKGNFPGRFSGRQFSNSRSEMNVSTLELGDSALYLCASSRVGTGYGYTFGSGTRLTVV.

This clone showed up just a few times. The rearrangement joins TRBV6-1 to TRBJ1-1; D ambiguous. Germline assignment: CDR1 MNHNS and CDR2 SASEGT. V was cut by 8 bases and J by 2 bases, with 12 bases left in between. The CDR3 loop spans 13 amino acids. CDR3 protein: CASVRRENTEAFF. The CDR3 coding sequence is TGTGCCAGCGTGCGACGGGAAAACACTGAAGCTTTCTTT.

The rearrangement joins TRBV27 to TRBJ2-2; 8 bases are shared with TRBD2. The CDR3 spans 13 residues. V was pared by 7 bases and J by 6 bases, with 4 bases of the junction left unmatched. The germline CDR1 and CDR2 sequences are MNHEY and SMNVEV (reference sequence). The CDR3 region is CASTGRVAGELFF. CDR3 sequence (DNA): TGTGCCAGCACCGGGAGGGTCGCCGGGGAGCTGTTTTTT.

The chain uses TRBV2 and TRBJ2-7, with 7 bases identical to TRBD1. Germline V CDR1 and CDR2: SNHLY, FYNNEI. Trimming cost V 5 bases and J 4 bases; bases outside gene matches: 11. The CDR3 consists of 15 residues. The CDR3 DNA is TGTGCCAGCAGTTCGACAGGGTTGGCTCAGTACGAGCAGTACTTC. Residues: CASSSTGLAQYEQYF.

The chain is built from TRBV5-6 and TRBJ1-1, with D perhaps TRBD1 (5 bases). The length of the CDR3 is 13 residues. The V gene's germline CDR1 is SGHDT and CDR2 YYEEEE. Trimming removed 2 bases from V and 4 bases from J, with 9 bases in between. DNA for the CDR3: TGTGCCAGCAGCTTAAGGGGTCCCACTGAAGCTTTCTTT. Its protein product is CASSLRGPTEAFF.

This clone was observed once. This chain links TRBV19 with TRBJ2-1, with a possible D match to TRBD2 (5 bases). This CDR3 is 15 amino acids long. The V end was cut by 5 bases, the J end by 0 bases, with 11 bases between. CDR1 is LNHDA and CDR2 is SQIVND in the germline V gene (reference sequence). The CDR3: CASSPGLVSYNEQFF. CDR3 sequence (DNA): TGTGCCAGTAGTCCCGGACTGGTCTCCTACAATGAGCAGTTCTTC.

This clone has more than one count but fewer than ten. This chain connects TRBV6-4 to TRBJ2-3; TRBD1 agrees at 9 bases. This CDR3 comprises 15 residues. V shed 4 bases, J shed 3 bases, and the junction held 5 bases outside the gene matches. The V gene's germline CDR1 is MRHNA and CDR2 SNTAGT. The CDR3 DNA sequence: TGTGCCAGCAGTGTCACAGGGGGCGCGACAGATACGCAGTATTTT. This encodes CASSVTGGATDTQYF.

This chain joins TRBV6-6 and TRBJ2-7; 7 bases are a match to TRBD2. The CDR3 has 14 amino acids. The V and J ends lost 2 bases and 6 bases, in that order; junction bases with no gene match: 7. Germline V lookup: CDR1 MNHNY, CDR2 SVGAGI (reference sequence). CDR3 amino acids: CASSYERDGSEQYF. CDR3 DNA sequence: TGTGCCAGCAGTTACGAGCGGGATGGGAGCGAGCAGTACTTC.

CDR3 protein: CASSMEQGRDTEAFF. In DNA form, the CDR3 reads TGTGCCAGCAGCATGGAACAGGGAAGGGACACTGAAGCTTTCTTT. This sequence joins TRBV5-4 and TRBJ1-1; D may be TRBD1 (6 bases). There are 15 residues in the CDR3. V dropped 4 bases and J dropped 3 bases, with 16 bases sitting between them. CDR1 and CDR2 (germline): SGHNT, YYREEE (reference sequence).

The table lists this clone with a count of one. This rearrangement joins TRBV7-8 to TRBJ2-1, with 12 positions matching TRBD2. CDR1 and CDR2 from the germline V gene are SGHVS and FQNEAQ. After removal of 5 bases from V and 2 bases from J, the junction contained 7 bases not matched to a gene. The CDR3 is made up of 17 amino acids. The CDR3 region has the DNA TGTGCCAGCAGCACCCAGACTAGCGGGAGTCCCTACAATGAGCAGTTCTTC. Protein: CASSTQTSGSPYNEQFF.

This clone was seen a handful of times. The chain recombines TRBV30 with TRBJ1-2, with 7 bases aligning to TRBD1. Germline CDR1 GTSNPN, CDR2 SVGIG (reference sequence). V was pared by 0 bases and J by 8 bases, with 12 bases of the junction left unmatched. The CDR3 contains 15 residues. Here the CDR3 DNA reads TGTGCCTGGAGTGTCCGGGACAGCGCTTTTGGAGGCTACACCTTC. Its translation is CAWSVRDSAFGGYTF.

V and J are TRBV9 and TRBJ2-1, with D possibly TRBD2 on 6 matching bases. Between the trimmed V and J ends, which lost 3 bases and 0 bases, there was a span of 22 bases. In germline, CDR1 is SGDLS, CDR2 YYNGEE. This CDR3 spans 19 amino acids. CDR3 loop: CASSARRDSEIGSYNEQFF. The CDR3 region has the DNA TGTGCCAGCAGCGCCAGACGGGACTCGGAGATAGGCTCCTACAATGAGCAGTTCTTC.

The V and J genes are TRBV11-1 and TRBJ2-1; 11 nucleotides agree with TRBD2. Trimming at V came to 5 bases and at J to 4 bases, leaving 4 bases not matched to a gene. Germline-derived CDR1 and CDR2 are SGHAT and FQDESV (reference sequence). This CDR3 has 15 residues. For the CDR3, the DNA is TGTGCCAGCAGCCAGGGACTAGCGGCTTACAATGAGCAGTTCTTC. Translated: CASSQGLAAYNEQFF.